What follows are 9 T cell receptor beta chains derived from one specimen sequenced in a study of Graves' ophthalmopathy and Graves' hyperthyroidism. Amplified material comprised TCR beta CDR3 regions derived from RNA transcripts. Amplification began with first-round RT-PCR using HTBI primers, then second-round multiplex PCR was performed. TCRdb re-called the multiplex PCR reads with MiXCR, one entry per CDR3 protein. This table has about 390,000 distinct CDR3 sequences, approximately 18% appearing once. Material for sequencing was peripheral blood. These receptors were collected from an adult woman with stable Graves' hyperthyroidism.

As to this clonotype: The junction does not match germline at one end; this may be a read error. The chain uses TRBV28 and TRBJ1-1; 7 bases align to TRBD1. Germline CDR1 and CDR2: MDHEN and SYDVKM. This CDR3 is built from 16 residues. The CDR3 nucleotides read TGCGCCAGCAGTCTCCCTAAACAGGGGTTTGACTCTGAAGCTTTCTTT. It specifies CASSLPKQGFDSEAFF.

This clonotype occurred many times. V gene TRBV12-5 combines with J gene TRBJ2-2; TRBD1 agrees at 12 bases. In germline, CDR1 is LGHNT, CDR2 FRNRAP. This CDR3 is built from 19 residues. Losses at the gene ends were 7 bases for V and 2 bases for J; bases not matched to a gene: 14. Written as DNA, the CDR3 is TGTGCTAGTGCCCTGGGACAGGGGGCGGGAGGGCCTAACACCGGGGAGCTGTTTTTT. Its protein product is CASALGQGAGGPNTGELFF.

This rearrangement joins TRBV4-2 to TRBJ2-1; no definite D call. Per the germline V gene, CDR1 is LGHNA and CDR2 is YNFKEQ. The V end lost 1 base, the J end lost 10 bases, and 17 bases lay between the germline ends. There are 15 residues in the CDR3. CDR3 in DNA: TGTGCCAGCAGCCAAGTCTCGGGTACAATTCGGGAGCAGTTCTTC. Amino acid sequence: CASSQVSGTIREQFF.

The table lists this clonotype with many counts. V gene TRBV29-1 combines with J gene TRBJ1-3; perhaps TRBD1 as D (5 bases). V lost 4 bases, J lost 0 bases, and 13 bases lay in between. This CDR3 contains 15 residues. Germline CDR1 SQVTM, CDR2 ANQGSEA. The CDR3 loop is CSVVRQSFSGNTIYF. CDR3 coding DNA: TGCAGCGTTGTGAGACAGAGCTTCTCTGGAAACACCATATATTTT.

The table lists this clonotype with a few counts. The chain has TRBV29-1 and TRBJ2-5, with TRBD1 matching over 10 bases. Losses at the gene ends were 6 bases for V and 3 bases for J; bases not matched to a gene: 4. Germline V CDR1 and CDR2: SQVTM, ANQGSEA. CDR3 size: 13 residues. In DNA form, the CDR3 reads TGCAGCGTGGGCGGGACAGGGGAAGAGACCCAGTACTTC. Amino acid sequence: CSVGGTGEETQYF.

This clonotype occurred many times. This rearrangement joins TRBV12-3 or TRBV12-4 to TRBJ2-1; 12 bases map to TRBD2. V lost 5 bases and J lost 7; bases outside the gene matches: 6. The length of the CDR3 is 15 residues. The CDR3 spells CASSTGTSGWNEQFF. CDR3 in DNA: TGTGCCAGCAGTACGGGGACTAGCGGGTGGAATGAGCAGTTCTTC.

This clonotype was recorded at least ten times. The genes are TRBV2 and TRBJ2-5; 9 nucleotides match TRBD2. This CDR3 comprises 17 residues. V lost 8 bases, J lost 3 bases, and 16 bases stayed unmatched. Germline V gives CDR1 SNHLY, CDR2 FYNNEI. CDR3 nucleotide sequence: TGTGCCAGCTCCAAATTAGGTGGCGGGAGGGGGGAAGAGACCCAGTACTTC. Amino acids: CASSKLGGGRGEETQYF.

This clonotype was counted at least ten times. The chain is built from TRBV20-1 and TRBJ2-5; 8 bases align to TRBD1. CDR1 DFQATT and CDR2 SNEGSKA come from the germline V gene (reference sequence). The length of the CDR3 is 13 residues. V was clipped by 5 bases and J by 5 bases; unmatched bases: 7. The CDR3 is CSAQGNRGETQYF. The CDR3 region has the DNA TGCAGTGCTCAGGGAAACAGGGGGGAGACCCAGTACTTC.

The chain joins TRBV28 to TRBJ1-3, with D tentatively TRBD1 (5 bases). The CDR3 loop spans 14 amino acids. V shed 4 bases and J shed 7 bases, with 14 bases lying between them. CDR1 is MDHEN, CDR2 SYDVKM, per germline. CDR3 residues: CASSYFRDCNTIYF. CDR3 DNA: TGTGCCAGCAGTTATTTCCGGGACTGCAACACCATATATTTT.